This is a list of T cell receptor beta chains from one sample in a study of blood T cell repertoires in COVID-19. The assay was immunoSEQ multiplex PCR, and TCRdb's table has in-frame clones only and misses some. The sample contains over 200,000 clones, around 89% of which appear only once. Sample: PBMCs or T cells enriched from blood (not recorded which). These receptors all come from a man aged 25 to 45 who had recovered from COVID-19. Each CDR3 is given with its conserved first and last residue. The order of the fields is V gene, D gene, CDR3 protein. A D gene is named only where the DNA matches it firmly.

V: TRBV14; D: .; CDR3: CASSQYHGSGELFF
V: TRBV18; D: .; CDR3: CASSPLSGQETQYF
V: TRBV18; D: .; CDR3: CASSKFQGGQETQYF
V: TRBV11-2; D: .; CDR3: CASSLGAGDIAYNEQFF
V: TRBV9; D: TRBD1; CDR3: CASSPAGQGYEQFF
V: TRBV7-9; D: TRBD2; CDR3: CASSLLAGVWQETQYF
V: TRBV9; D: .; CDR3: CASSVELRGNSYNEQFF
V: TRBV9; D: .; CDR3: CASSTRVTPGELFF
V: TRBV7-2; D: .; CDR3: CASSLDFHEQYF
V: TRBV4-2; D: .; CDR3: CASSQLATSTDTQYF
V: TRBV29-1; D: TRBD1; CDR3: CSADRGAGEKLFF
V: TRBV6-5; D: .; CDR3: CASSDQGKQPQHF
V: TRBV21-1; D: .; CDR3: CASRDRGRLVYEKLFF
V: TRBV7-2; D: TRBD1; CDR3: CASTGQGPYGYTF
V: TRBV10-1; D: TRBD2; CDR3: CASSSGGETQYF
V: TRBV9; D: .; CDR3: CASSAPWGLNTGELFF
V: TRBV18; D: TRBD1; CDR3: CASTKTTGGGYGYTF
V: TRBV2; D: .; CDR3: CASSEAQGSYEQYF
V: TRBV7-6; D: .; CDR3: CASTGLPQETQYF
V: TRBV4-3; D: .; CDR3: CASSQGLRGDYGYTF
V: TRBV9; D: TRBD2; CDR3: CASSDTGTSGSYEQYF
V: TRBV27; D: .; CDR3: CASSLGGTRYEQYF
V: TRBV4-3; D: TRBD2; CDR3: CASSHLTPTSGRAYEQFF
V: TRBV2; D: .; CDR3: CASSELPRDSPLHF
V: TRBV7-2; D: .; CDR3: CASSLVGGYNEKLFF
V: TRBV2; D: TRBD2; CDR3: CASSPLAGGGTDTQYF
V: TRBV7-2; D: TRBD1; CDR3: CASSLTGQGAYNEQFF
V: TRBV24-1; D: .; CDR3: CATSDLSQGNTGELFF
V: TRBV9; D: .; CDR3: CASSEQDQETQYF